Listed below are T cell receptor beta chains from one sample, sequenced in a study of cytomegalovirus exposure and HLA in healthy donors. Here immunoSEQ multiplex PCR was the method, and the copy in TCRdb shows in-frame clones only, minus some. The profile shows about 190,000 clones, 75% to 90% of them singletons. Sequenced material: PBMCs. The receptors shown here come from a man aged 40-49 years in good health and CMV-seropositive. Each CDR3 is given with its conserved first and last residue. The order of the fields is clone size, D gene, J gene, V gene, CDR3 protein, CDR3 DNA. A D gene is named only where the DNA matches it firmly. Some rows mark clone size as missing; the rest say once, few, many or name a class of expanded clone.

NA TRBD2 TRBJ2-3 TRBV7-3 CASSPLAGSTDTQYF TGTGCCAGCAGCCCACTAGCGGGGAGCACAGATACGCAGTATTTT
NA NA TRBJ1-1 TRBV7-2 CASSRGGFRAEAFF TGTGCCAGCAGCCGTGGAGGGTTTCGCGCTGAAGCTTTCTTT
NA TRBD1 TRBJ1-3 TRBV11-2 CASSSWTGLSGPLGNTIYF TGTGCCAGCAGCTCCTGGACAGGCTTGAGTGGACCCCTCGGAAACACCATATATTTT
NA NA TRBJ2-7 TRBV12-5 CASGAGQRYEQYF TGTGCTAGTGGTGCGGGACAGCGTTACGAGCAGTACTTC
NA NA TRBJ1-2 TRBV5-6 CASSLYPEGEYGYTF TGTGCCAGCAGCCTATATCCAGAGGGCGAATATGGCTACACCTTC
NA TRBD1 TRBJ1-1 TRBV2 CASRPIPGTGLNTEAFF TGTGCCAGCAGGCCGATTCCCGGGACAGGTCTGAACACTGAAGCTTTCTTT
NA NA TRBJ2-2 TRBV15 CATSSDRQATGELFF TGTGCCACCAGCAGTGACCGACAGGCGACCGGGGAGCTGTTTTTT
NA NA TRBJ1-1 TRBV6-1 CASTGKGGATEAFF TGTGCCAGCACCGGAAAGGGGGGGGCGACTGAAGCTTTCTTT
NA NA TRBJ1-2 TRBV5-6 CASSFPPRDYGYTF TGTGCCAGCAGCTTTCCCCCCCGGGACTATGGCTACACCTTC
NA NA TRBJ2-1 TRBV6-5 CASSYPGGNEQFF TGTGCCAGCAGTTACCCCGGGGGCAATGAGCAGTTCTTC
NA TRBD2 TRBJ2-7 TRBV30 CALDGTSGYEQYF TGTGCCTTGGACGGGACTAGCGGCTACGAGCAGTACTTC
NA TRBD1 TRBJ2-2 TRBV9 CASSVGTGPNTGELFF TGTGCCAGCAGCGTTGGGACAGGCCCGAACACCGGGGAGCTGTTTTTT
NA TRBD1 TRBJ1-1 TRBV7-2 CASSWGQANTEAFF TGTGCCAGCAGCTGGGGACAGGCGAACACTGAAGCTTTCTTT
NA TRBD1 TRBJ2-7 TRBV7-9 CASSLVLSQGSYEQYF TGTGCCAGCAGCTTAGTCCTCTCACAGGGGTCCTACGAGCAGTACTTC
NA TRBD1 TRBJ2-7 TRBV9 CASSPHIGTARSYEQYF TGTGCCAGCAGCCCCCATATCGGGACAGCTCGCTCCTACGAGCAGTACTTC
once TRBD1 TRBJ1-1 TRBV28 CASSYRGSNTEAFF TGTGCCAGCAGTTACAGGGGTTCGAACACTGAAGCTTTCTTT
NA TRBD1 TRBJ2-5 TRBV6-6 CASGTGRKETQYF TGTGCCAGCGGGACAGGCCGAAAAGAGACCCAGTACTTC
NA TRBD1 TRBJ2-2 TRBV27 CASSGPGQANTGELFF TGTGCCAGCAGTGGTCCGGGACAGGCGAACACCGGGGAGCTGTTTTTT
NA TRBD1 TRBJ2-3 TRBV6-6 CASRGGQGTDTQYF TGTGCCAGCAGGGGGGGACAGGGCACAGATACGCAGTATTTT
NA NA TRBJ2-7 TRBV10-1 CASSEGVRGRHEQYF TGCGCCAGCAGTGAGGGGGTCAGGGGTCGCCACGAGCAGTACTTC
NA NA TRBJ2-3 TRBV10-3 CAISGTDTQYF TGTGCCATCAGCGGCACAGATACGCAGTATTTT
NA NA TRBJ1-1 TRBV30 CAWKRGSGTEAFF TGTGCCTGGAAGAGGGGGAGTGGTACTGAAGCTTTCTTT
NA NA TRBJ1-2 TRBV28 CASSLWQGRSGYTF TGTGCCAGCAGTTTATGGCAGGGGCGTAGTGGCTACACCTTC
NA NA TRBJ1-2 TRBV14 CASSLKTAYGYTF TGTGCCAGCAGCCTAAAGACAGCCTATGGCTACACCTTC
NA NA TRBJ2-3 TRBV30 CAWRSIAVYF TGTGCCTGGAGGTCCATCGCGGTCTATTTT
NA TRBD2 TRBJ2-1 TRBV7-9 CASSLISGGSYNEQFF TGTGCCAGCAGCTTAATCAGCGGGGGATCCTACAATGAGCAGTTCTTC
NA NA TRBJ2-7 TRBV19 CATSQGLGTSYEQYF TGTGCCACCTCACAGGGTTTGGGGACCTCCTACGAGCAGTACTTC
few NA TRBJ2-5 TRBV4-1 CASSQGDWGETQYF TGCGCCAGCAGCCAAGGGGACTGGGGGGAGACCCAGTACTTC
NA NA TRBJ2-7 TRBV27 CASSTRLAWEQYF TGTGCCAGCAGTACCCGGCTAGCTTGGGAGCAGTACTTC
NA NA TRBJ2-7 TRBV7-2 CASSLQGGYYEQYF TGTGCCAGCAGCTTGCAGGGTGGGTACTACGAGCAGTACTTC
NA TRBD1 TRBJ2-3 TRBV10-3 CAISSTTGGRADTQYF TGTGCCATCAGTTCGACGACAGGGGGCCGGGCAGATACGCAGTATTTT
NA NA TRBJ1-1 TRBV7-9 CATLRGGARAEAFF TGTGCCACCCTCCGAGGTGGGGCCCGCGCTGAAGCTTTCTTT
NA TRBD2 TRBJ2-3 TRBV6-1 CASSEAPASGGAQDTQYF TGTGCCAGCAGTGAAGCCCCGGCTTCGGGGGGGGCCCAAGATACGCAGTATTTT
few NA TRBJ1-5 TRBV29-1 CSVGGGLNQPQHF TGCAGCGTGGGCGGGGGCCTCAATCAGCCCCAGCATTTT
NA TRBD2 TRBJ2-7 TRBV5-1 CASSPGLAGALSYEQYF TGCGCCAGCAGCCCGGGACTAGCGGGGGCCCTCTCCTACGAGCAGTACTTC
NA TRBD1 TRBJ1-2 TRBV5-6 CASSLDGTGDGYTF TGTGCCAGCAGCTTGGACGGGACAGGAGATGGCTACACCTTC
NA TRBD1 TRBJ1-2 TRBV4-1 CASSPGQGTYGYTF TGCGCCAGCAGCCCCGGACAGGGAACGTATGGCTACACCTTC
NA NA TRBJ2-5 TRBV11-2 CASSLEAHPFSAAQYF TGTGCCAGCAGCTTAGAGGCGCACCCCTTTTCGGCGGCCCAGTACTTC
NA NA TRBJ1-3 TRBV19 CASSPPGRGNTIYF TGTGCCAGTAGCCCCCCCGGGAGAGGAAACACCATATATTTT
NA NA TRBJ1-2 TRBV29-1 CSVGQGVLRGYTF TGCAGCGTTGGGCAGGGTGTCCTCCGAGGCTACACCTTC
NA TRBD1 TRBJ2-5 TRBV30 CAWSPPTGGETQYF TGTGCCTGGAGTCCGCCCACAGGGGGGGAGACCCAGTACTTC
NA TRBD1 TRBJ1-4 TRBV19 CASRGGTGSYEKLFF TGTGCCAGTAGGGGGGGGACAGGATCTTATGAAAAACTGTTTTTT
few TRBD1 TRBJ2-7 TRBV6-5 CASSSGQGDYEQYF TGTGCCAGCAGTTCGGGACAGGGAGACTACGAGCAGTACTTC
NA NA TRBJ1-1 TRBV30 CAWTNTALGGTEAFF TGTGCCTGGACGAATACCGCCCTTGGAGGAACTGAAGCTTTCTTT
NA NA TRBJ1-3 TRBV10-3 CAITPGTTGNTIYF TGTGCCATCACCCCAGGGACAACTGGAAACACCATATATTTT
NA NA TRBJ2-2 TRBV6-5 CASSYSPTGYYGELFF TGTGCCAGCAGTTACTCACCAACTGGATACTACGGGGAGCTGTTTTTT
NA TRBD1 TRBJ1-2 TRBV4-3 CASSHGQGHGYTF TGCGCCAGCAGCCATGGACAGGGGCATGGCTACACCTTC
NA TRBD2 TRBJ2-5 TRBV14 CASSQDRLAGGLTPPQYF TGTGCCAGCAGCCAAGATCGGCTAGCGGGGGGACTAACCCCTCCCCAGTACTTC
once NA TRBJ1-1 TRBV9 CASSVGGSDTEAFF TGTGCCAGCAGCGTAGGGGGCTCGGACACTGAAGCTTTCTTT
few TRBD1 TRBJ2-5 TRBV5-4 CASSSPGQGAETQYF TGTGCCAGCAGCTCCCCGGGACAGGGTGCAGAGACCCAGTACTTC
NA TRBD2 TRBJ2-3 TRBV10-1 CASSAGTSPSTDTQYF TGCGCCAGCAGCGCCGGGACTAGCCCTAGCACAGATACGCAGTATTTT
NA NA TRBJ2-2 TRBV7-6 CASSSQPGQTNTGELFF TGTGCCAGCAGCTCCCAACCGGGACAAACCAACACCGGGGAGCTGTTTTTT
NA NA TRBJ1-6 TRBV19 CASSIPGYNSPLHF TGTGCCAGTAGTATCCCGGGTTATAATTCACCCCTCCACTTT
NA NA TRBJ1-1 TRBV5-1 CASSLQGSPEAFF TGCGCCAGCAGCTTGCAGGGTTCACCTGAAGCTTTCTTT
NA NA TRBJ1-2 TRBV5-1 CASSLDSGIYGYTF TGCGCCAGCAGCTTGGATTCAGGGATCTATGGCTACACCTTC
once TRBD1 TRBJ1-4 TRBV9 CASSVGQGREKLFF TGTGCCAGCAGCGTCGGACAGGGACGTGAAAAACTGTTTTTT
NA TRBD2 TRBJ2-2 TRBV5-5 CASSSDGGSGELFF TGTGCCAGCAGCTCTGACGGGGGGTCTGGGGAGCTGTTTTTT
NA TRBD1 TRBJ2-7 TRBV5-5 CASSCRTGHSYEQYF TGTGCCAGCAGCTGTCGGACAGGACACTCCTACGAGCAGTACTTC